This entry lists 19 T cell receptor beta chains sequenced from one sample in a study of shared clonotypes between healthy human individuals. Measured with immunoSEQ multiplex PCR; TCRdb has only the in-frame clones, and not every one. The sample has about a million clones; more than 65% are singletons. The sequenced sample consisted of memory CD4+ T cells sorted from blood. Subset denoted: CD45RA-negative fraction. The receptor source for this set is a man aged 18 to 29 in good health.

V is TRBV5-6 and J is TRBJ1-2, with D possibly TRBD1 on 5 matching bases. The CDR3 has 13 residues. V lost 2 bases and J 4 bases, leaving 9 bases between the germline ends. Germline CDR1 SGHDT, CDR2 YYEEEE. In DNA, the CDR3 is TGTGCCAGCAGCTTACGACAGACCTATGGCTACACCTTC. It yields the protein CASSLRQTYGYTF.

This clone was counted between two and nine times. V is TRBV5-1 and J is TRBJ2-1; D remains unclear. Trimming took off 4 bases at V and 0 bases at J, with 14 bases between the two ends. CDR1 and CDR2 (germline): SGHRS, YFSETQ. This CDR3 comprises 16 residues. In DNA, the CDR3 is TGCGCCAGCAGCACCCAGGCGGCTTCCTCCTACAATGAGCAGTTCTTC. It codes for CASSTQAASSYNEQFF.

The chain recombines TRBV4-1 with TRBJ2-5; D gene ambiguous. The CDR3 is 14 amino acids. CDR1 and CDR2 (germline): MGHRA, YSYEKL. With 3 bases removed from V and 2 bases from J, the gap between germline ends came to 10 bases. The CDR3 loop reads CASSQGPEQETQYF. CDR3 nucleotide sequence: TGCGCCAGCAGCCAGGGTCCAGAGCAAGAGACCCAGTACTTC.

V and J are TRBV10-3 and TRBJ2-3; 7 positions match TRBD1. The germline gives CDR1 ENHRY, CDR2 SYGVKD. The V and J ends lost 4 bases and 6 bases, in that order; junction bases with no gene match: 13. The CDR3 is made up of 16 amino acids. CDR3 bases: TGTGCCATCAGTGGACTGGACAGGAAGGGTATGGATACGCAGTATTTT. This gives the protein CAISGLDRKGMDTQYF.

This chain links TRBV10-3 with TRBJ1-1; D may be TRBD1 (5 bases). Trimming removed 1 base at V and 4 bases at J, with 10 bases between. Germline CDR1 reads ENHRY; CDR2 reads SYGVKD. There are 14 residues in the CDR3. The DNA for the CDR3 is TGTGCCATCAGTGAGTTACAGGTCGGCACTGAAGCTTTCTTT. This encodes CAISELQVGTEAFF.

The gene calls are TRBV10-3 and TRBJ2-1, with TRBD2 matching over 12 bases. Unmatched junction bases numbered 6, after V lost 10 bases and J lost 5 bases. Germline CDR1 reads ENHRY; CDR2 reads SYGVKD. The CDR3 covers 14 residues. Here the CDR3 reads CATMLAGGNNEQFF. The CDR3 bases are TGTGCCACGATGCTAGCGGGGGGGAACAATGAGCAGTTCTTC.

The chain employs TRBV15 and TRBJ1-4; TRBD1 is a possible D gene (5 bases). Germline CDR1 and CDR2: LNHNV and YYDKDF (reference sequence). The CDR3 extends over 17 amino acids. V lost 11 bases, J lost 8 bases, and 30 bases lay in between. For the CDR3, the DNA is TGTGCCGCCCTCAATGGAGAGGACACCTACTTTAAAGAAAAACTGTTTTTT. It encodes CAALNGEDTYFKEKLFF.

The genes are TRBV4-3 and TRBJ1-5; 7 bases are a match to TRBD1. Germline V gene lookup returns CDR1 LGHNA and CDR2 YSLEER. The CDR3 spans 16 residues. V was pared by 3 bases and J by 0 bases, with 5 bases of the junction left unmatched. The CDR3 nucleotides read TGCGCCAGCAGCCAGGAGCAGGGGGATAGCAATCAGCCCCAGCATTTT. It specifies CASSQEQGDSNQPQHF.

The chain couples TRBV19 to TRBJ2-7; 9 bases are a match to TRBD2. Germline loops: CDR1 LNHDA, CDR2 SQIVND (reference sequence). CDR3 length: 14 residues. The V segment lost 10 bases and the J segment 2 bases; nucleotides outside the gene matches: 9. CDR3 region: CATTKREAPYEQYF. CDR3 in DNA: TGTGCCACTACCAAGCGGGAGGCCCCCTACGAGCAGTACTTC.

CDR3 loop: CASSYAGRRDNYGYTF. CDR3 DNA sequence: TGTGCCAGCAGTTACGCCGGAAGGAGGGACAACTATGGCTACACCTTC. The chain combines TRBV6-5 with TRBJ1-2, with D perhaps matching TRBD1 (5 bases). CDR1 and CDR2 from the germline V gene are MNHEY and SVGAGI. V was clipped by 2 bases and J by 2 bases, with 15 bases between them. This CDR3 contains 16 residues.

The chain employs TRBV7-9 and TRBJ2-5, with D perhaps matching TRBD1 (6 bases). Germline loops: CDR1 SEHNR, CDR2 FQNEAQ (reference sequence). Trimming left V 7 bases short and J 5 bases short, with 11 bases between. The CDR3 runs to 12 residues. The CDR3 DNA is TGTGCCAGCACCACTAGGGGGGAGACCCAGTACTTC. As protein: CASTTRGETQYF.

This chain links TRBV5-1 with TRBJ2-7; unclear D gene. The CDR3 consists of 14 residues. Germline V gene lookup returns CDR1 SGHRS and CDR2 YFSETQ. V was pared by 7 bases and J by 5 bases, with 19 bases between. The CDR3 reads CASRPQSAEHEQYF. The CDR3 DNA follows: TGCGCCAGCCGCCCTCAAAGTGCGGAGCACGAGCAGTACTTC. Full variable domain (remainder filled in from reference TRBV5-1 and TRBJ2-7): KAGVTQTPRYLIKTRGQQVTLSCSPISGHRSVSWYQQTPGQGLQFLFEYFSETQRNKGNFPGRFSGRQFSNSRSEMNVSTLELGDSALYLCASRPQSAEHEQYFGPGTRLTVT.

This chain links TRBV10-3 with TRBJ2-1; 13 nucleotides agree with TRBD2. Germline loops: CDR1 ENHRY, CDR2 SYGVKD. The CDR3 has 14 residues. V lost 8 bases to trimming and J lost 8 bases; unmatched junction nucleotides: 6. Here the CDR3 reads CAISRTSGSDEQFF. CDR3 DNA sequence: TGTGCCATCTCCCGGACTAGCGGGAGCGATGAGCAGTTCTTC.

The rearrangement joins TRBV28 to TRBJ2-7; D possibly uses TRBD1 or TRBD2 (5 bases each). Germline loops: CDR1 MDHEN, CDR2 SYDVKM. Trimming left V 10 bases short and J 5 bases short, with 24 bases between. CDR3 length equals 15 residues. This CDR3 is CATKRSAGSLNEQYF. DNA of the CDR3: TGTGCCACCAAACGGTCGGCAGGGAGTTTAAACGAGCAGTACTTC.

V is TRBV7-2 and J is TRBJ2-1; 12 nucleotides align to TRBD2. Germline V CDR1 and CDR2: SGHTA, FQGNSA. There are 15 residues in the CDR3. Trimming took 7 bases from V and 4 from J; bases not matched to a gene: 5. The CDR3 region has the DNA TGTGCCAGCAACCCTAGCGGGGGGGCGTACAATGAGCAGTTCTTC. Translating it yields CASNPSGGAYNEQFF.

This clone was found once. The J gene is TRBJ1-2, the V gene TRBV30, with D tentatively TRBD1 (5 bases). Germline lookup yields CDR1 GTSNPN and CDR2 SVGIG (reference sequence). The CDR3 is 13 residues long. V was shortened by 5 bases and J by 4 bases, with 14 bases between the two germline ends. CDR3 amino acids: CAWGGGEFYGYTF. The CDR3 DNA reads as TGTGCCTGGGGCGGAGGGGAATTCTATGGCTACACCTTC.

This chain links TRBV7-3 with TRBJ2-1; the D gene could be TRBD1 or TRBD2 (6 bases each). This CDR3 spans 17 amino acids. The germline gives CDR1 SGHTA, CDR2 FQGTGA. The germline V and J ends were trimmed by 1 base and 4 bases, with 17 bases remaining between them. CDR3 sequence reads: CASSLIGPGAGYNEQFF. The DNA of the CDR3 is TGTGCCAGCAGCTTAATAGGGCCGGGGGCCGGTTACAATGAGCAGTTCTTC.

The chain carries TRBV10-3 and TRBJ2-2; 7 nucleotides align to TRBD1. Per germline, CDR1 ENHRY and CDR2 SYGVKD. V shed 5 bases, J shed 6 bases, and the junction held 6 bases outside the gene matches. The CDR3 totals 14 residues. CDR3 sequence: CAISRGRGSGELFF. The CDR3 DNA is TGTGCCATCAGTAGGGGGCGAGGGTCCGGGGAGCTGTTTTTT.

V gene TRBV6-1 combines with J gene TRBJ1-1; TRBD1 agrees at 7 bases. V trimming: 7 bases; J trimming: 7 bases; junction bases outside the gene matches: 12. Germline V gene lookup returns CDR1 MNHNS and CDR2 SASEGT. The CDR3 sequence is 14 residues long. CDR3 coding DNA: TGTGCCAGCATTTGGACAGGCCGCTCCTTTGAAGCTTTCTTT. This translates into CASIWTGRSFEAFF.